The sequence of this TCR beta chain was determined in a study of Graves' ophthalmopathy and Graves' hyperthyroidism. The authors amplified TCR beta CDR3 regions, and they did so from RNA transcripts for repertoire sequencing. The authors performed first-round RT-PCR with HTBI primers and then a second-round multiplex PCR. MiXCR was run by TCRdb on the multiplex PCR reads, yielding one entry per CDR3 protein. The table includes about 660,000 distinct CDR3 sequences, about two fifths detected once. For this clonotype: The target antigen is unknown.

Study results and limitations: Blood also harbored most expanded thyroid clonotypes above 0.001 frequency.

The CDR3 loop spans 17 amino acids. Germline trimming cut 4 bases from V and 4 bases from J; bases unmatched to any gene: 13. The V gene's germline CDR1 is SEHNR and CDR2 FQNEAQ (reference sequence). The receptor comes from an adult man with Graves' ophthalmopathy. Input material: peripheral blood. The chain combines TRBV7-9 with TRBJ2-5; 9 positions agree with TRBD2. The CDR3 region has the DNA TGTGCCAGCAGCTCTCGAGGGGGCGGGAGGGCCGGAGAGACCCAGTACTTC. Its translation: CASSSRGGGRAGETQYF.